These 17 T cell receptor beta chains originate from one sample sequenced in a study of cytomegalovirus exposure and HLA in healthy donors. The PCR employed 60 Vbeta primers together with 13 Jbeta primers. Data came from immunoSEQ multiplex PCR; TCRdb stores just in-frame clones and leaves some out. This table has approximately 170,000 clones, around 68% appearing once. The sequencing input was PBMCs. These receptors all come from a man aged 45 to 65 in good health and CMV-seronegative.

The sample holds a few counts of this clone. The J gene is TRBJ2-3, the V gene TRBV5-1; 8 bases line up with TRBD2. This CDR3 contains 16 residues. V dropped 1 base and J dropped 2; count of bases not matched to a gene: 6. Per the germline V gene, CDR1 is SGHRS and CDR2 is YFSETQ. For the CDR3, the DNA is TGCGCCAGCAGCTTGATAGTAGCGGGGAACACAGATACGCAGTATTTT. It yields the protein CASSLIVAGNTDTQYF.

This chain links TRBV7-9 with TRBJ1-4, with D hard to call. CDR1 and CDR2 from the germline V gene are SEHNR and FQNEAQ (reference sequence). The ends were cut back, 1 base at V and 3 bases at J, with 9 bases in the middle. The CDR3 length is 15 residues. CDR3 residues: CASSLGGSPNEKLFF. For the CDR3, the DNA is TGTGCCAGCAGCTTAGGAGGTAGCCCTAATGAAAAACTGTTTTTT.

The rearrangement links TRBV6-4 to TRBJ2-7, with 9 bases lining up with TRBD2. Trimming cost V 0 bases and J 0 bases; bases outside gene matches: 3. Germline V gene lookup returns CDR1 MRHNA and CDR2 SNTAGT. CDR3 length: 16 amino acids. This chain's CDR3 is CASSDSGTSRSYEQYF. In DNA, the CDR3 is TGTGCCAGCAGTGACTCCGGGACTAGCCGCTCCTACGAGCAGTACTTC.

This chain connects TRBV29-1 to TRBJ2-1, with D maybe TRBD2 (7 bases). With 5 bases removed from V and 15 bases from J, the gap between germline ends came to 20 bases. The germline V gene has CDR1 SQVTM and CDR2 ANQGSEA. This CDR3 has 12 amino acids. CDR3 sequence (DNA): TGCAGCGTTCAGAAGGGGGGGCATATGCGGTTCTTC. This codes for CSVQKGGHMRFF.

The chain couples TRBV25-1 to TRBJ2-1; 8 nucleotides agree with TRBD2. Germline CDR1 MGHDK, CDR2 SYGVNS. The CDR3 covers 16 residues. Losses at the gene ends were 4 bases for V and 2 bases for J; bases not matched to a gene: 7. The CDR3 is CASSALAGSTYNEQFF. The CDR3 nucleotides read TGTGCCAGCAGTGCCTTAGCGGGGTCTACCTACAATGAGCAGTTCTTC.

This clone occurred a few times. The chain links TRBV4-1 to TRBJ1-5; a possible D gene is TRBD1 (6 bases). The CDR3 consists of 16 residues. CDR1 is MGHRA and CDR2 is YSYEKL in the germline V gene. The V and J ends lost 6 bases and 1 base respectively, with 16 bases between them. The CDR3 DNA reads as TGCGCCAGCAGGCCTTCGACAGGCCTCAGCAATCAGCCCCAGCATTTT. Translating gives CASRPSTGLSNQPQHF.

V usage is TRBV15 and J usage is TRBJ2-1, with 10 nucleotides matching TRBD2. Germline CDR1 is LNHNV and CDR2 is YYDKDF (reference sequence). The ends lost 0 bases at V and 3 bases at J; junction bases unmatched: 11. CDR3 length: 19 amino acids. The CDR3 region is CATSREVGSGGPRYNEQFF. The CDR3 nucleotides read TGTGCCACCAGCAGAGAGGTGGGTAGCGGGGGGCCCCGCTACAATGAGCAGTTCTTC.

This chain uses TRBV28 with TRBJ1-1, with 7 bases fitting TRBD1. The ends lost 6 bases at V and 5 bases at J; junction bases unmatched: 6. Germline-derived CDR1 and CDR2 are MDHEN and SYDVKM. The CDR3 totals 13 residues. As DNA, the CDR3 is TGTGCCAGCAGCCGCCCAGGGGGAACTGAAGCTTTCTTT. Amino acid sequence: CASSRPGGTEAFF.

The chain links TRBV5-6 to TRBJ2-1; 9 positions agree with TRBD1. The CDR3 length is 13 residues. CDR1 and CDR2 from the germline V gene are SGHDT and YYEEEE. V shed 4 bases, J shed 7 bases, and the junction held 3 bases outside the gene matches. CDR3 DNA sequence: TGTGCCAGCAGCATCGGACAGGGGAATGAGCAGTTCTTC. Translation gives CASSIGQGNEQFF.

The genes are TRBV28 and TRBJ1-5; 7 nucleotides agree with TRBD1. Germline lookup yields CDR1 MDHEN and CDR2 SYDVKM. The CDR3 loop spans 15 amino acids. J gave up 4 bases and V 2 bases, and 5 bases lay outside the gene matches. This CDR3 is CASSLTAGGNQPQHF. The CDR3 DNA sequence: TGTGCCAGCAGTTTAACAGCAGGGGGGAATCAGCCCCAGCATTTT.

This sequence joins TRBV25-1 and TRBJ1-4; D is uncertain. There are 12 residues in the CDR3. V dropped 6 bases and J dropped 4 bases, with 6 bases sitting between them. CDR1 and CDR2 from the germline V gene are MGHDK and SYGVNS. CDR3 sequence: CASRANNEKLFF. DNA for the CDR3: TGTGCCAGCAGGGCCAATAATGAAAAACTGTTTTTT.

The V call is TRBV7-3, the J call TRBJ1-1, with D maybe TRBD1 (6 bases). The V end was cut by 3 bases, the J end by 10 bases, with 18 bases between. The CDR3 runs to 14 residues. The V gene's germline CDR1 is SGHTA and CDR2 FQGTGA. The CDR3 loop is CASSFPTGGGVAFF. The CDR3 nucleotides are TGTGCCAGCAGCTTCCCGACAGGAGGGGGGGTAGCTTTCTTT.

This clone was observed once. The chain recombines TRBV18 with TRBJ1-2, with D maybe TRBD1 (6 bases). Per germline, CDR1 KGHSH and CDR2 LQKENI. CDR3 length: 20 residues. V was shortened by 3 bases and J by 4 bases, with 30 bases between the two germline ends. CDR3 DNA: TGTGCCAGCTCACCTGGAGACAGGTTTCGGGACGGGGTTCGGTCCTATGGCTACACCTTC. Its translation: CASSPGDRFRDGVRSYGYTF. Variable domain in full (rest from reference TRBV18 and TRBJ1-2): NAGVMQNPRHLVRRRGQEARLRCSPMKGHSHVYWYRQLPEEGLKFMVYLQKENIIDESGMPKERFSAEFPKEGPSILRIQQVVRGDSAAYFCASSPGDRFRDGVRSYGYTFGSGTRLTVV.

The chain joins TRBV5-1 to TRBJ2-7; a possible D gene is TRBD1 (6 bases). V lost 0 bases and J 7 bases, leaving 14 bases between the germline ends. The CDR3 has 14 residues. The germline V gene encodes CDR1 SGHRS and CDR2 YFSETQ. The chain's CDR3 is CASSLAVGAREQYF. The CDR3 DNA sequence: TGCGCCAGCAGCTTGGCCGTGGGGGCGAGGGAGCAGTACTTC.

This clone was detected only a few times. V is TRBV7-8 and J is TRBJ1-1; a possible D gene is TRBD1 (5 bases). Germline values: CDR1 SGHVS, CDR2 FQNEAQ. The CDR3 is 15 residues long. With 5 bases removed from V and 4 bases from J, the gap between germline ends came to 17 bases. CDR3 sequence reads: CASSLVGAGVTEAFF. The CDR3 region has the DNA TGTGCCAGCAGCCTGGTAGGGGCTGGAGTCACTGAAGCTTTCTTT.

In regard to this clone: Its ends do not fully match the called genes, so a read error is possible. The chain recombines TRBV10-3 with TRBJ2-1; D is perhaps TRBD1 (6 bases). This CDR3 is built from 17 residues. CDR1 is ENHRY, CDR2 SYGVKD, per germline. For the CDR3, the DNA is TGTGCCATCAGTGAGGGAACAGGGCTGTATTCCTTCAATGAGCAGTTCTTC. Translated: CAISEGTGLYSFNEQFF.

This clone came up a few times. This chain joins TRBV7-2 and TRBJ1-5; D is undetermined. CDR3 length equals 13 residues. Germline V lookup: CDR1 SGHTA, CDR2 FQGNSA. The V gene lost 5 bases and the J gene lost 2 bases, with 7 bases spanning the gap. The CDR3 sequence: CASSVRGNQPQHF. DNA for the CDR3: TGTGCCAGCAGCGTAAGAGGCAATCAGCCCCAGCATTTT.